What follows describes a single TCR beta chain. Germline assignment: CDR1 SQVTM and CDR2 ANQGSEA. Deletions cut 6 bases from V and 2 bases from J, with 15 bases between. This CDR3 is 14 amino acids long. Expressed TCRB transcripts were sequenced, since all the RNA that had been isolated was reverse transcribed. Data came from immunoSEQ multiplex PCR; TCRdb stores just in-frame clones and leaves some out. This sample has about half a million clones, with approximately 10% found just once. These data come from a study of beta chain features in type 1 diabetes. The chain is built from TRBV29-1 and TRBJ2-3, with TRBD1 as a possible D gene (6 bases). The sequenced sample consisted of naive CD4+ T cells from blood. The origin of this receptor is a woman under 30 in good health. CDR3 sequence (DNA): TGCAGCGTAGAGACAGGAAATTACACAGATACGCAGTATTTT. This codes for CSVETGNYTDTQYF.